The next 27 T cell receptor beta chains were all read from a single sample in a study of T cell responses to AZD1222 COVID-19 vaccine. Sequencing was performed with immunoSEQ multiplex PCR; in TCRdb, only in-frame clones are kept and a portion is missing. The sample lists 110,000 to 150,000 clones, 92% occurring once. The sample here was peripheral blood, taken on day 0 of AZD1222 vaccination. All receptors derive from an adult in good health.

This clone was recorded a few times. The J gene is TRBJ1-1, the V gene TRBV29-1; weak D call: TRBD1 (5 bases). From germline, CDR1 is SQVTM and CDR2 ANQGSEA. Trimming shortened V by 5 bases and J by 1 base, and 8 bases separated the two germline ends. The CDR3 is made up of 12 amino acids. This chain's CDR3 is CSVLQANTEAFF. The CDR3 DNA follows: TGCAGCGTTCTACAGGCGAACACTGAAGCTTTCTTT. The entire variable domain, with the rest obtained from reference TRBV29-1 and TRBJ1-1, is as follows: SAVISQKPSRDICQRGTSLTIQCQVDSQVTMMFWYRQQPGQSLTLIATANQGSEATYESGFVIDKFPISRPNLTFSTLTVSNMSPEDSSIYLCSVLQANTEAFFGQGTRLTVV.

Worth noting for this clone: An end of the junction differs from the germline gene, which may be a read error. The chain uses TRBV24-1 and TRBJ1-1; D is perhaps TRBD1 (6 bases). Looked up from germline, CDR1 is KGHDR and CDR2 is SFDVKD. The CDR3 spans 14 residues. CDR3 in DNA: TGTGCCACCAGTGATTCCCAGGGGAACCCTGAAGCTTTCTTT. As protein: CATSDSQGNPEAFF.

This chain joins TRBV6-5 and TRBJ2-1; D is possibly TRBD1 (6 bases). The V gene's germline CDR1 is MNHEY and CDR2 SVGAGI. CDR3 length: 15 amino acids. Trimming took 7 bases from V and 8 from J, leaving 21 bases between them. CDR3 sequence (DNA): TGTGCCAGCACCCAAAGCGCAAGGGGGTGGGATGAGCAGTTCTTC. Translated: CASTQSARGWDEQFF.

V is TRBV7-8 and J is TRBJ2-6; D is ambiguous. The germline V and J ends were trimmed by 4 bases and 0 bases, with 7 bases remaining between them. This CDR3 has 15 residues. Germline-derived CDR1 and CDR2 are SGHVS and FQNEAQ. This chain's CDR3 is CASSSLFSGANVLTF. As DNA, the CDR3 is TGTGCCAGCAGCTCGTTATTCTCTGGGGCCAACGTCCTGACTTTC.

V and J are TRBV19 and TRBJ1-5; TRBD1 agrees at 7 bases. The CDR3 consists of 13 residues. V lost 4 bases, J lost 5 bases, and 2 bases stayed unmatched. Per the germline V gene, CDR1 is LNHDA and CDR2 is SQIVND (reference sequence). The CDR3 DNA is TGTGCCAGTAGTACCGACAGGGATCAGCCCCAGCATTTT. Residues: CASSTDRDQPQHF.

The chain links TRBV7-8 to TRBJ1-2; D ambiguous. The V end was cut by 0 bases, the J end by 8 bases, with 10 bases between. In germline, CDR1 is SGHVS, CDR2 FQNEAQ. There are 13 residues in the CDR3. The CDR3 coding sequence is TGTGCCAGCAGCTTAGCACCCCTACGGGGCTACACCTTC. Amino acid sequence: CASSLAPLRGYTF.

The rearrangement joins TRBV6-2 or TRBV6-3 to TRBJ2-7, with 15 bases fitting TRBD2. Germline lookup yields CDR1 MNHEY and CDR2 SVGEGT. Trimming took 5 bases from V and 9 from J; bases not matched to a gene: 20. This CDR3 has 19 amino acids. The CDR3 nucleotides read TGTGCCAGCAGTCGGACTAGCGGGAGGGACTACCTACGACTCTGGGCGCAGTACTTC. Its protein is CASSRTSGRDYLRLWAQYF.

The chain recombines TRBV7-2 with TRBJ1-1; D gene unclear. V gave up 5 bases and J gave up 0 bases, with 13 bases separating them. Germline loops: CDR1 SGHTA, CDR2 FQGNSA. The CDR3 has 15 amino acids. This chain's CDR3 is CASSLFWLMNTEAFF. CDR3 sequence (DNA): TGTGCCAGCAGCCTTTTTTGGCTGATGAACACTGAAGCTTTCTTT.

V gene TRBV6-6 combines with J gene TRBJ2-7; D gene uncertain. Germline CDR1 and CDR2: MNHNY and SVGAGI (reference sequence). CDR3 length: 15 residues. V shed 0 bases and J shed 1 base, with 10 bases lying between them. The CDR3 loop is CASSYSMMQSYEQYF. As DNA, the CDR3 is TGTGCCAGCAGTTACTCGATGATGCAATCCTACGAGCAGTACTTC.

The chain carries TRBV28 and TRBJ1-5; the D is unclear. CDR3 length: 16 residues. CDR1 MDHEN and CDR2 SYDVKM come from the germline V gene. Trimming left V 6 bases short and J 4 bases short, with 19 bases between. The DNA for the CDR3 is TGTGCCAGCAGACGCCCCAATTGGAGGGCTAATCAGCCCCAGCATTTT. Translating gives CASRRPNWRANQPQHF.

The genes are TRBV7-2 and TRBJ1-6, with a possible D match to TRBD1 (5 bases). Germline V gene lookup returns CDR1 SGHTA and CDR2 FQGNSA. The CDR3 runs to 16 residues. V was cut by 6 bases and J by 5 bases, with 17 bases left in between. The DNA for the CDR3 is TGTGCCAGCAGACCTAAAGAGGGACCAGATAATTCACCCCTCCACTTT. Translation gives CASRPKEGPDNSPLHF.

V and J are TRBV19 and TRBJ2-3, with D possibly being TRBD2 (7 bases). V lost 4 bases to trimming and J lost 0 bases, with 17 bases between them. The CDR3 has 17 residues. CDR1 is LNHDA and CDR2 is SQIVND in the germline V gene (reference sequence). CDR3 amino acids: CASSKARGAMSTDTQYF. In DNA form, the CDR3 reads TGTGCCAGTAGTAAGGCCCGGGGGGCCATGAGCACAGATACGCAGTATTTT. Filled out from reference TRBV19 and TRBJ2-3, the complete variable domain reads DGGITQSPKYLFRKEGQNVTLSCEQNLNHDAMYWYRQDPGQGLRLIYYSQIVNDFQKGDIAEGYSVSREKKESFPLTVTSAQKNPTAFYLCASSKARGAMSTDTQYFGPGTRLTVL.

The chain combines TRBV7-2 with TRBJ2-7, with 11 bases fitting TRBD2. With 1 base clipped from V and 2 bases from J, the junction kept 4 bases outside the gene matches. Per the germline V gene, CDR1 is SGHTA and CDR2 is FQGNSA. The CDR3 covers 16 residues. CDR3 DNA: TGTGCCAGCAGCTTAGACTGGGGACTAGCGGCCTACGAGCAGTACTTC. Amino acid sequence: CASSLDWGLAAYEQYF.

On this clone: Other DNA sequences within the sample encode an identical CDR3. The chain is built from TRBV2 and TRBJ1-2; TRBD1 matches at 8 bases. Germline loops: CDR1 SNHLY, CDR2 FYNNEI. V shed 7 bases, J shed 8 bases, and the junction held 6 bases outside the gene matches. The CDR3 runs 12 residues. In DNA, the CDR3 is TGTGCCAGCAAACAGGGGGAAGGGGGCTACACCTTC. It specifies CASKQGEGGYTF. The complete variable domain, with remaining parts taken from reference TRBV2 and TRBJ1-2, reads EPEVTQTPSHQVTQMGQEVILRCVPISNHLYFYWYRQILGQKVEFLVSFYNNEISEKSEIFDDQFSVERPDGSNFTLKIRSTKLEDSAMYFCASKQGEGGYTFGSGTRLTVV.

This clone was seen just once. The chain couples TRBV5-1 to TRBJ1-5, with TRBD1 matching 8 bases. The CDR3 length is 17 residues. The J segment lost 4 bases and the V segment lost 4 bases, leaving 13 bases of the junction unmatched. Germline V lookup: CDR1 SGHRS, CDR2 YFSETQ. The CDR3 reads CASSPEGNRGGNQPQHF. As DNA, the CDR3 is TGCGCCAGCAGCCCAGAGGGGAACAGGGGGGGAAATCAGCCCCAGCATTTT.

Only one count was recorded for this clone. V is TRBV10-3 and J is TRBJ1-2; D unclear. Trimming shortened V by 6 bases and J by 10 bases, and 24 bases separated the two germline ends. The CDR3 loop spans 15 amino acids. Looked up from germline, CDR1 is ENHRY and CDR2 is SYGVKD. The CDR3 bases are TGTGCCATCAGCCTCACCACTCCCATCGGGGTTCCCTACACCTTC. This encodes CAISLTTPIGVPYTF.

The rearrangement joins TRBV7-2 to TRBJ2-1; 13 positions agree with TRBD2. In germline, CDR1 is SGHTA, CDR2 FQGNSA. The CDR3 totals 16 residues. J lost 10 bases, V lost 1 base, and 7 bases had no gene match. This chain's CDR3 is CASSLERTSGRGEQFF. CDR3 DNA sequence: TGTGCCAGCAGCTTAGAGAGGACTAGCGGGAGAGGGGAGCAGTTCTTC.

The chain links TRBV27 to TRBJ1-6, with no clear D. This CDR3 comprises 13 residues. Trimming cost V 3 bases and J 7 bases, with 7 bases left between them. Per the germline V gene, CDR1 is MNHEY and CDR2 is SMNVEV (reference sequence). CDR3: CASSLAANSPLHF. The CDR3 DNA follows: TGTGCCAGCAGTTTGGCAGCGAATTCACCCCTCCACTTT.

The rearrangement joins TRBV19 to TRBJ1-1; D may be TRBD1 (5 bases). V was trimmed by 4 bases and J by 5 bases, leaving 14 bases between them. There are 14 residues in the CDR3. Per germline, CDR1 LNHDA and CDR2 SQIVND (reference sequence). Written as DNA, the CDR3 is TGTGCCAGTAGTACGCAGGGAATATGGACTGAAGCTTTCTTT. Its protein is CASSTQGIWTEAFF. Complete variable domain (other parts from reference TRBV19 and TRBJ1-1): DGGITQSPKYLFRKEGQNVTLSCEQNLNHDAMYWYRQDPGQGLRLIYYSQIVNDFQKGDIAEGYSVSREKKESFPLTVTSAQKNPTAFYLCASSTQGIWTEAFFGQGTRLTVV.

This clone has more than one count but fewer than ten. The rearrangement links TRBV30 to TRBJ1-2; D gene uncertain. From germline, CDR1 is GTSNPN and CDR2 SVGIG (reference sequence). The V end lost 4 bases, the J end lost 8 bases, and 20 bases lay between the germline ends. This CDR3 comprises 14 residues. The CDR3 DNA sequence: TGTGCCTGGACCGCGCAAGCGTTTACTTGGGGCTACACCTTC. It yields the protein CAWTAQAFTWGYTF.

V gene TRBV7-3 combines with J gene TRBJ2-5, with D possibly being TRBD2 (5 bases). V was trimmed by 5 bases and J by 2 bases, leaving 15 bases between them. Germline V CDR1 and CDR2: SGHTA, FQGTGA. This CDR3 is 15 amino acids long. CDR3 nucleotide sequence: TGTGCCAGCAGCCCTGGCCGCCGGGGTCAAGAGACCCAGTACTTC. This translates into CASSPGRRGQETQYF.

This clone was seen only once. The gene calls are TRBV9 and TRBJ2-5, with 12 nucleotides matching TRBD1. This CDR3 is built from 16 residues. The trim removed 4 bases at V and 3 bases at J, leaving 7 bases unmatched. Germline V gene data show CDR1 as SGDLS and CDR2 as YYNGEE. In DNA form, the CDR3 reads TGTGCCAGCAGCCTAAGGGACAGGGGGCCGAAAGAGACCCAGTACTTC. Residues: CASSLRDRGPKETQYF. Full variable domain (outside the CDR3, taken from reference TRBV9 and TRBJ2-5): DSGVTQTPKHLITATGQRVTLRCSPRSGDLSVYWYQQSLDQGLQFLIQYYNGEERAKGNILERFSAQQFPDLHSELNLSSLELGDSALYFCASSLRDRGPKETQYFGPGTRLLVL.

This clone was picked up many times. The J gene is TRBJ2-5, the V gene TRBV19, with D maybe TRBD1 (6 bases). Germline values: CDR1 LNHDA, CDR2 SQIVND (reference sequence). V lost 5 bases to trimming and J lost 1 base, with 14 bases between them. This CDR3 contains 15 residues. This CDR3 reads CASSPRTGFQETQYF. As DNA, the CDR3 is TGTGCCAGTAGTCCAAGAACAGGGTTCCAAGAGACCCAGTACTTC.

The chain combines TRBV5-1 with TRBJ1-4; TRBD1 might be the D (5 bases). The CDR3 runs to 13 residues. V gave up 0 bases and J gave up 7 bases, with 7 bases separating them. Germline V gives CDR1 SGHRS, CDR2 YFSETQ. The CDR3 reads CASSLVGAEKLFF. Written as DNA, the CDR3 is TGCGCCAGCAGCTTGGTCGGGGCTGAAAAACTGTTTTTT.

This clone appeared once. This chain links TRBV7-3 with TRBJ2-5; D uncertain. The CDR3 extends over 13 amino acids. CDR1 and CDR2 (germline): SGHTA, FQGTGA. Trimming removed 5 bases from V and 4 bases from J, with 11 bases in between. CDR3 protein: CASSPVSGETQYF. CDR3 DNA sequence: TGTGCCAGCAGCCCGGTCTCGGGAGAGACCCAGTACTTC.

This sequence joins TRBV15 and TRBJ2-3; D possibly matches TRBD1 or TRBD2 (5 bases each). This CDR3 region has 15 residues. Per the germline V gene, CDR1 is LNHNV and CDR2 is YYDKDF (reference sequence). Deletions cut 4 bases from V and 0 bases from J, with 11 bases between. The CDR3 reads CATSMRRDSTDTQYF. The CDR3 region has the DNA TGTGCCACCAGCATGCGCAGGGACAGCACAGATACGCAGTATTTT.

The chain is built from TRBV30 and TRBJ1-5, with D unclear. The CDR3 extends over 15 amino acids. Germline-derived CDR1 and CDR2 are GTSNPN and SVGIG (reference sequence). Trimming cost V 4 bases and J 0 bases, with 13 bases left between them. CDR3 in amino acids: CAWIGKAHSNQPQHF. CDR3 nucleotide sequence: TGTGCCTGGATCGGTAAAGCGCATAGCAATCAGCCCCAGCATTTT.